The present TCR beta chain was sequenced within a study of Graves' ophthalmopathy and Graves' hyperthyroidism. Study outcomes and limitations: Predictions made by the model for ophthalmopathy progression reached roughly 64% sensitivity and less than 80% specificity. Blood also contained most of the expanded thyroid clonotypes above 0.001 frequency.

This clonotype occurred many times. The antigen is not known. The diagnostic workup employed clinical symptoms, serum thyroxine, TRAb, thyroid ultrasound and orbital computed tomography. RNA transcripts served as template for amplifying TCR beta CDR3 sequences. HTBI primers primed a first-round RT-PCR, and a second-round multiplex PCR followed. MiXCR, applied by TCRdb to the multiplex PCR reads, yields one record per CDR3 protein. The data show some 350,000 distinct CDR3 sequences, roughly 15% seen once. The CDR3 spans 14 residues. V lost 3 bases and J lost 0, with 9 bases in between. CDR1 is SNHLY and CDR2 is FYNNEI in the germline V gene.

The source of this sequence is an adult woman with stable Graves' hyperthyroidism. Sequenced input: peripheral blood. The chain combines TRBV2 with TRBJ2-7; TRBD1 is a possible D gene (6 bases). The CDR3 nucleotides are TGTGCCAGCAGTGAGGGGGCGCCCTCCTACGAGCAGTACTTC. Protein sequence: CASSEGAPSYEQYF. Together with reference TRBV2 and TRBJ2-7, the CDR3 gives the full variable domain: EPEVTQTPSHQVTQMGQEVILRCVPISNHLYFYWYRQILGQKVEFLVSFYNNEISEKSEIFDDQFSVERPDGSNFTLKIRSTKLEDSAMYFCASSEGAPSYEQYFGPGTRLTVT.